The 18 T cell receptor beta chains below all came from one sample that was sequenced in a study of long-term antiretroviral therapy in people with HIV. Sequencing used immunoSEQ v3.0 at survey level. Repertoires were generated with immunoSEQ multiplex PCR, while TCRdb's copy carries only in-frame clones and drops some. Here the sample spans 30,000 to 40,000 clones, 75% to 85% being singletons. The sequencing used unsorted PBMCs, collected 1.9 years after starting antiretroviral therapy. These TCRs come from a man younger than 35 with HIV.

The chain is built from TRBV5-1 and TRBJ2-1, with 10 positions matching TRBD2. The CDR3 contains 13 residues. V shed 8 bases, J shed 4 bases, and the junction held 3 bases outside the gene matches. Germline V gene lookup returns CDR1 SGHRS and CDR2 YFSETQ. The CDR3, as DNA: TGCGCCAGTACTAGCGGGGAGTACAATGAGCAGTTCTTC. Its protein product is CASTSGEYNEQFF.

The sample holds a few counts of this clone. The chain carries TRBV2 and TRBJ2-1; D not resolved. Germline CDR1 is SNHLY and CDR2 is FYNNEI. CDR3 length: 11 amino acids. Trimming stripped 6 bases from V and 3 bases from J, with 3 bases between. CDR3 region: CASRIYNEQFF. CDR3 nucleotide sequence: TGTGCCAGCAGAATCTACAATGAGCAGTTCTTC.

V is TRBV19 and J is TRBJ2-5; perhaps D is TRBD1 or TRBD2 (5 bases each). The CDR3 sequence is 18 residues long. Germline V gene data show CDR1 as LNHDA and CDR2 as SQIVND (reference sequence). The ends were cut back, 6 bases at V and 0 bases at J, with 23 bases in the middle. CDR3 residues: CASSSLSLVGTYQETQYF. The CDR3 nucleotides are TGTGCCAGTAGCTCACTCTCCTTGGTAGGGACGTACCAAGAGACCCAGTACTTC.

The rearrangement joins TRBV9 to TRBJ1-4, with D perhaps matching TRBD1 (6 bases). Trimming shortened V by 0 bases and J by 8 bases, and 14 bases separated the two germline ends. From germline, CDR1 is SGDLS and CDR2 YYNGEE. The CDR3 is made up of 15 amino acids. CDR3 coding DNA: TGTGCCAGCAGCGTAGTCGGAGGGGGTGGCGAAAAACTGTTTTTT. It specifies CASSVVGGGGEKLFF. Full variable domain (remainder filled in from reference TRBV9 and TRBJ1-4): DSGVTQTPKHLITATGQRVTLRCSPRSGDLSVYWYQQSLDQGLQFLIQYYNGEERAKGNILERFSAQQFPDLHSELNLSSLELGDSALYFCASSVVGGGGEKLFFGSGTQLSVL.

The chain uses TRBV30 and TRBJ1-1; possibly TRBD1 for D (6 bases). Germline V CDR1 and CDR2: GTSNPN, SVGIG (reference sequence). The CDR3 is 13 amino acids. Deletions cut 4 bases from V and 0 bases from J, with 9 bases between. CDR3 sequence: CAWTGQMNTEAFF. The CDR3 nucleotides are TGTGCCTGGACCGGACAGATGAACACTGAAGCTTTCTTT.

This chain joins TRBV5-6 and TRBJ1-3, with D unresolved. Between the trimmed V and J ends, which lost 4 bases and 2 bases, there was a span of 13 bases. The CDR3 is 15 amino acids. In germline, CDR1 is SGHDT, CDR2 YYEEEE. The CDR3 DNA sequence: TGTGCCAGCAGCAAGGACGTGGGTGCTGGAAACACCATATATTTT. Residues: CASSKDVGAGNTIYF.

The chain has TRBV25-1 and TRBJ1-6; D may be TRBD1 (6 bases). CDR1 MGHDK and CDR2 SYGVNS come from the germline V gene. Trimming took 6 bases from V and 0 from J, leaving 9 bases between them. This CDR3 has 15 amino acids. CDR3 in DNA: TGTGCCAGCAGCCAGGGGCGCTCCTATAATTCACCCCTCCACTTT. The encoded protein is CASSQGRSYNSPLHF.

The rearrangement uses TRBV27 and TRBJ1-5, with D unclear. V lost 7 bases and J lost 2, with 9 bases in between. Germline assignment: CDR1 MNHEY and CDR2 SMNVEV (reference sequence). The CDR3 consists of 13 residues. The CDR3 sequence: CASTPSGNQPQHF. The CDR3 DNA sequence: TGTGCCAGCACCCCGTCTGGCAATCAGCCCCAGCATTTT.

Comments on this clone: This sample also contains other DNA sequences that code for the same CDR3. The V and J genes are TRBV25-1 and TRBJ2-1; the match to TRBD2 covers 9 bases. Germline lookup yields CDR1 MGHDK and CDR2 SYGVNS. The CDR3 sequence is 14 residues long. V lost 6 bases and J lost 4; bases outside the gene matches: 4. In DNA form, the CDR3 reads TGTGCCAGCAGCTTAGCGGGGGATTACAATGAGCAGTTCTTC. This translates into CASSLAGDYNEQFF. Full variable domain (missing parts from reference TRBV25-1 and TRBJ2-1): EADIYQTPRYLVIGTGKKITLECSQTMGHDKMYWYQQDPGMELHLIHYSYGVNSTEKGDLSSESTVSRIRTEHFPLTLESARPSHTSQYLCASSLAGDYNEQFFGPGTRLTVL.

The gene calls are TRBV6-5 and TRBJ2-3; D is ambiguous. The length of the CDR3 is 13 residues. In germline, CDR1 is MNHEY, CDR2 SVGAGI. V shed 8 bases and J shed 4 bases, with 13 bases lying between them. CDR3 nucleotide sequence: TGTGCCAGCTCTTTCTACAGCGCAGATACGCAGTATTTT. Translation: CASSFYSADTQYF.

The rearrangement joins TRBV4-2 to TRBJ1-6, with D uncertain. Per germline, CDR1 LGHNA and CDR2 YNFKEQ. The CDR3 totals 14 residues. V lost 0 bases to trimming and J lost 19 bases, with 19 bases between them. For the CDR3, the DNA is TGTGCCAGCAGCCAAGATCCCTTCGGGATGGCTTTACACTTT. The encoded protein is CASSQDPFGMALHF.

The count of this clone is one. This chain links TRBV5-4 with TRBJ2-7, with D possibly TRBD2 on 5 matching bases. Germline assignment: CDR1 SGHNT and CDR2 YYREEE (reference sequence). Trimming stripped 2 bases from V and 5 bases from J, with 11 bases between. This CDR3 has 13 amino acids. The CDR3 DNA reads as TGTGCCAGCAGCTTCCGGGGTTGGGACGAGCAGTACTTC. Translating it yields CASSFRGWDEQYF.

This rearrangement joins TRBV9 to TRBJ2-2, with a tentative D call TRBD1 (5 bases). V lost 0 bases and J lost 6, with 12 bases in between. Per the germline V gene, CDR1 is SGDLS and CDR2 is YYNGEE. The CDR3 covers 15 residues. The CDR3 reads CASSVAPGQPGELFF. In DNA, the CDR3 is TGTGCCAGCAGCGTAGCCCCAGGGCAACCCGGGGAGCTGTTTTTT.

Remarks on this clone: Because the CDR3's place on the DNA is in doubt, the DNA is left out and the CDR3 is given as listed by TCRdb. The chain combines TRBV29-1 with TRBJ2-5; TRBD1 is the table's D call, not checked against the DNA. The CDR3 length is 12 residues, termini included. CDR1 is SQVTM and CDR2 is ANQGSEA in the germline V gene. The CDR3 loop reads CSAVGTGTLEYF.

The chain has TRBV2 and TRBJ2-5; no definite D call. This CDR3 comprises 13 residues. V lost 3 bases, J lost 4 bases, and 9 bases lay in between. CDR1 SNHLY and CDR2 FYNNEI come from the germline V gene. CDR3 coding DNA: TGTGCCAGCAGTGAGGTAGAACTAGAGACCCAGTACTTC. Residues: CASSEVELETQYF.

This clone was seen a handful of times. The chain uses TRBV7-9 and TRBJ1-2, with D possibly being TRBD1 (6 bases). CDR3 length equals 14 residues. Trimming pared 4 bases from V and 7 bases from J, leaving 16 bases between. Germline CDR1 and CDR2: SEHNR and FQNEAQ (reference sequence). CDR3 DNA: TGTGCCAGCAGCTGGGGGGGCAGGGAGACTGGCTACACCTTC. It is translated as CASSWGGRETGYTF.

The chain joins TRBV28 to TRBJ1-2; no reliable D call. V lost 3 bases to trimming and J lost 3 bases, with 8 bases between them. The germline V gene has CDR1 MDHEN and CDR2 SYDVKM. This CDR3 spans 13 amino acids. As DNA, the CDR3 is TGTGCCAGCAGTTTTGGGGTTGACTATGGCTACACCTTC. Protein: CASSFGVDYGYTF.

The chain links TRBV18 to TRBJ1-6; tentative D call: TRBD1 (6 bases). The germline V and J ends were trimmed by 4 bases and 8 bases, with 24 bases remaining between them. The CDR3 runs 18 residues. Germline-derived CDR1 and CDR2 are KGHSH and LQKENI. CDR3 nucleotide sequence: TGTGCCAGCTCACTCAATTCACAGGGTCGAATCTCTGATTCACCCCTCCACTTT. Translating it yields CASSLNSQGRISDSPLHF.